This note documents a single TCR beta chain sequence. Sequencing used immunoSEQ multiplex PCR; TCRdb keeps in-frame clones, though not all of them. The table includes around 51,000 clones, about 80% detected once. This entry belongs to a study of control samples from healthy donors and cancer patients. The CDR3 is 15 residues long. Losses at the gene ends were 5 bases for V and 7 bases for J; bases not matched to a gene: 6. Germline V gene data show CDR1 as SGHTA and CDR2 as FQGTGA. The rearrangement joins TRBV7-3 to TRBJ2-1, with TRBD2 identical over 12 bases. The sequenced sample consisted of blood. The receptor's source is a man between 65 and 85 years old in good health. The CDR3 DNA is TGTGCCAGCAGCCCGACTAGCGGGAGTTATAATGAGCAGTTCTTC. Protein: CASSPTSGSYNEQFF.